These 27 T cell receptor beta chains share one sample of origin, sequenced in a study of T-cell memory formation after mild COVID-19. TCRdb independently ran MiXCR on the 5' RACE reads; one entry per CDR3 protein. The sample has approximately 300,000 distinct CDR3 sequences; around 8% are singletons. Sequencing input: PBMCs or a T cell subset sorted from them (not recorded which). The receptors shown here come from a man aged 18-30 years who had mild COVID-19 (a few samples of this study predate the infection). Cell type and time point are not known.

V gene TRBV6-6 combines with J gene TRBJ2-4; D ambiguous. The germline V gene has CDR1 MNHNY and CDR2 SVGAGI (reference sequence). The ends were cut back, 6 bases at V and 1 base at J, with 13 bases in the middle. The CDR3 is 15 residues long. The CDR3 DNA reads TGTGCCAGCAGACAGCTACGCCTGGCCAAAAACATTCAGTACTTC. Translation gives CASRQLRLAKNIQYF.

This clonotype showed up just a few times. J is TRBJ1-5 and V is TRBV15; D uncertain. The germline gives CDR1 LNHNV, CDR2 YYDKDF (reference sequence). The CDR3 totals 16 residues. V lost 1 base, J lost 2 bases, and 12 bases lay in between. The CDR3 sequence is CATSRGGSRGNQPQHF. CDR3 DNA sequence: TGTGCCACCAGCAGAGGAGGGAGTCGGGGCAATCAGCCCCAGCATTTT.

This clonotype was observed at least ten times. This sequence joins TRBV5-1 and TRBJ2-7; D perhaps matches TRBD1 (7 bases). Germline CDR1 and CDR2: SGHRS and YFSETQ. V lost 0 bases, J lost 1 base, and 14 bases lay in between. This CDR3 has 16 residues. CDR3 in amino acids: CASSLAPGGTSYEQYV. The CDR3, as DNA: TGCGCCAGCAGCTTGGCACCAGGGGGGACTTCCTACGAGCAGTACGTC.

This clonotype was seen ten or more times. The rearrangement joins TRBV7-2 to TRBJ1-2; D gene uncertain. The ends were cut back, 4 bases at V and 8 bases at J, with 11 bases in the middle. From germline, CDR1 is SGHTA and CDR2 FQGNSA. The CDR3 spans 12 residues. The CDR3 spells CASSSTGRGYTF. The CDR3 nucleotides are TGTGCCAGCAGCTCCACTGGTAGGGGCTACACCTTC.

This clonotype has just a few counts. The chain carries TRBV7-2 and TRBJ2-7; D is ambiguous. Germline-derived CDR1 and CDR2 are SGHTA and FQGNSA. This CDR3 region has 13 residues. Trimming shortened V by 7 bases and J by 0 bases, and 10 bases separated the two germline ends. Written as DNA, the CDR3 is TGTGCCAGCACCTCCCATCCCTCCTACGAGCAGTACTTC. The encoded protein is CASTSHPSYEQYF. Supplemented by reference TRBV7-2 and TRBJ2-7, the full variable domain reads GAGVSQSPSNKVTEKGKDVELRCDPISGHTALYWYRQSLGQGLEFLIYFQGNSAPDKSGLPSDRFSAERTGGSVSTLTIQRTQQEDSAVYLCASTSHPSYEQYFGPGTRLTVT.

The rearrangement links TRBV7-2 to TRBJ2-7; the match to TRBD2 covers 9 bases. With 2 bases clipped from V and 3 bases from J, the junction kept 5 bases outside the gene matches. The CDR3 is made up of 15 amino acids. Germline lookup yields CDR1 SGHTA and CDR2 FQGNSA. This CDR3 is CASSLRASGDYEQYF. CDR3 DNA: TGTGCCAGCAGCTTAAGGGCTAGCGGGGACTACGAGCAGTACTTC.

In its sample, this clonotype was seen a few times. V usage is TRBV6-6 and J usage is TRBJ2-7; TRBD1 matches at 8 bases. From germline, CDR1 is MNHNY and CDR2 SVGAGI (reference sequence). V dropped 6 bases and J dropped 6; count of bases not matched to a gene: 7. This CDR3 is 13 amino acids long. The CDR3 protein is CASRSQGVGEQYF. CDR3 in DNA: TGTGCCAGCAGATCACAGGGGGTCGGCGAGCAGTACTTC.

This clonotype was seen a handful of times. The V call is TRBV7-3, the J call TRBJ1-2; D unresolved. CDR1 SGHTA and CDR2 FQGTGA come from the germline V gene. The V gene lost 4 bases and the J gene lost 8 bases, with 14 bases spanning the gap. CDR3 size: 13 residues. The CDR3 loop is CASSSREGLGYTF. In DNA form, the CDR3 reads TGTGCCAGCAGCTCCCGGGAGGGATTGGGCTACACCTTC.

The chain joins TRBV7-8 to TRBJ2-4; a possible D gene is TRBD2 (5 bases). Trimming removed 3 bases from V and 6 bases from J, with 12 bases in between. This CDR3 is 14 amino acids long. The germline V gene has CDR1 SGHVS and CDR2 FQNEAQ. In nucleotides, the CDR3 is TGTGCCAGCAGCTTTTCCGGGGATGGAAACATTCAGTACTTC. Translation gives CASSFSGDGNIQYF.

This clonotype was counted a few times. The chain carries TRBV19 and TRBJ1-1; weak D call: TRBD1 (5 bases). The CDR3 covers 13 residues. Germline assignment: CDR1 LNHDA and CDR2 SQIVND (reference sequence). With 5 bases removed from V and 4 bases from J, the gap between germline ends came to 11 bases. The CDR3 region has the DNA TGTGCCAGTAGTCGGGGCCTGGCCACTGAAGCTTTCTTT. Protein product: CASSRGLATEAFF.

The genes are TRBV5-6 and TRBJ1-1; TRBD1 might be the D (6 bases). CDR1 is SGHDT, CDR2 YYEEEE, per germline. The CDR3 has 15 amino acids. Trimming took off 4 bases at V and 4 bases at J, with 17 bases between the two ends. CDR3 protein: CASSVLDRRGTEAFF. The CDR3 bases are TGTGCCAGCAGCGTATTAGACCGCAGGGGCACTGAAGCTTTCTTT.

This clonotype showed up just a few times. The chain uses TRBV7-9 and TRBJ1-1; 7 bases map to TRBD1. This CDR3 comprises 14 residues. The trim removed 5 bases at V and 3 bases at J, leaving 6 bases unmatched. In germline, CDR1 is SEHNR, CDR2 FQNEAQ (reference sequence). CDR3 coding DNA: TGTGCCAGCAGCCAAAACACAGGGGACACTGAAGCTTTCTTT. It translates to CASSQNTGDTEAFF.

This clonotype was recorded at least ten times. The rearrangement links TRBV4-2 to TRBJ2-5, with D perhaps matching TRBD2 (7 bases). The CDR3 has 15 residues. Germline loops: CDR1 LGHNA, CDR2 YNFKEQ. Trimming removed 2 bases at V and 5 bases at J, with 15 bases between. The CDR3 is CASSQNRGAGETQYF. As DNA, the CDR3 is TGTGCCAGCAGCCAAAATCGGGGGGCGGGGGAGACCCAGTACTTC.

This clonotype was seen ten or more times. The junction departs from the called germline gene at one end, perhaps through a read error. J is TRBJ2-7 and V is TRBV5-1, with 7 bases aligning to TRBD2. The germline V gene encodes CDR1 SGHRS and CDR2 YFSETQ. The CDR3 covers 14 residues. The CDR3 region has the DNA TGTGCCAGCAGTTTAGCGGGCGGCGGGTACGAGCAGTACTTC. It codes for CASSLAGGGYEQYF.

This clonotype was picked up a small number of times. CDR3 region: CSVEGQHSYEQYF. CDR3 bases: TGCAGCGTTGAGGGACAGCACTCCTACGAGCAGTACTTC. V gene TRBV29-1 combines with J gene TRBJ2-7; 7 nucleotides match TRBD1. The CDR3 consists of 13 residues. The germline V gene has CDR1 SQVTM and CDR2 ANQGSEA. With V trimmed by 3 bases and J by 0 bases, 2 bases remained unmatched.

In the case of this clonotype: A much larger clone differs by one base, so this may be a read error. The chain carries TRBV7-3 and TRBJ2-1, with D possibly TRBD1 on 6 matching bases. Germline V gene lookup returns CDR1 SGHTA and CDR2 FQGTGA. The V and J ends lost 5 bases and 11 bases respectively, with 16 bases between them. CDR3 size: 13 residues. The CDR3 loop is CASSQQGGNQQFF. CDR3 sequence (DNA): TGTGCCAGCAGCCAACAGGGCGGTAATCAGCAGTTCTTC. The whole variable domain, filled in from reference TRBV7-3 and TRBJ2-1, reads GAGVSQTPSNKVTEKGKYVELRCDPISGHTALYWYRQSLGQGPEFLIYFQGTGAADDSGLPNDRFFAVRPEGSVSTLKIQRTERGDSAVYLCASSQQGGNQQFFGPGTRLTVL.

This clonotype was observed a handful of times. The V gene is TRBV24-1, the J gene TRBJ2-1, with 7 nucleotides matching TRBD1. V shed 3 bases, J shed 8 bases, and the junction held 6 bases outside the gene matches. Per germline, CDR1 KGHDR and CDR2 SFDVKD. There are 14 residues in the CDR3. The CDR3 protein is CATSDKRGRDEQFF. CDR3 DNA sequence: TGTGCCACCAGTGATAAGAGGGGGCGAGATGAGCAGTTCTTC.

This clonotype has ten or more counts. The genes are TRBV20-1 and TRBJ2-5; a weak D match, TRBD2 (5 bases). Trimming stripped 3 bases from V and 2 bases from J, with 7 bases between. The germline V gene encodes CDR1 DFQATT and CDR2 SNEGSKA (reference sequence). The CDR3 is 12 amino acids. The CDR3 DNA sequence: TGCAGTGCTAGCAGCGGACAAGAGACCCAGTACTTC. Its protein is CSASSGQETQYF.

This clonotype was recorded a few times. This chain joins TRBV11-1 and TRBJ2-1; D remains unclear. The CDR3 length is 16 residues. Germline V gene lookup returns CDR1 SGHAT and CDR2 FQDESV (reference sequence). V lost 1 base and J 3 bases, leaving 13 bases between the germline ends. The CDR3: CASSLGRAPDYNEQFF. The CDR3 DNA follows: TGTGCCAGCAGCTTAGGACGAGCGCCCGACTACAATGAGCAGTTCTTC.

This clonotype has more than one count but fewer than ten. In nucleotides, the CDR3 is TGCGCCAGCAGTGAACACCCTGGCTCTGGGGCCAACGTCCTGACTTTC. Translation: CASSEHPGSGANVLTF. This rearrangement joins TRBV10-2 to TRBJ2-6, with unresolved D. The length of the CDR3 is 16 residues. V lost 3 bases and J 0 bases, leaving 9 bases between the germline ends. Germline V lookup: CDR1 WSHSY, CDR2 SAAADI.

The V gene is TRBV19, the J gene TRBJ2-3, with unresolved D. Trimming took 3 bases from V and 2 from J, leaving 12 bases between them. The CDR3 has 15 amino acids. Germline assignment: CDR1 LNHDA and CDR2 SQIVND (reference sequence). DNA for the CDR3: TGTGCCAGTAGTATGGAGAGACACCCCACAGATACGCAGTATTTT. Translating gives CASSMERHPTDTQYF.

This chain joins TRBV2 and TRBJ2-3; TRBD2 matches at 10 bases. This CDR3 spans 16 amino acids. J was trimmed by 0 bases and V by 4 bases; bases with no gene match: 4. Germline values: CDR1 SNHLY, CDR2 FYNNEI. CDR3 nucleotides: TGTGCCAGCAGTGGGGCTAGCGGGGGTAGCACAGATACGCAGTATTTT. This sequence encodes CASSGASGGSTDTQYF.

The chain joins TRBV27 to TRBJ2-7, with 8 bases identical to TRBD2. This CDR3 has 15 amino acids. Germline assignment: CDR1 MNHEY and CDR2 SMNVEV (reference sequence). V dropped 6 bases and J dropped 0; count of bases not matched to a gene: 7. The CDR3 DNA reads TGTGCCAGCAGCGAGCGGGGGAGGGGCTCCTACGAGCAGTACGTC. Its translation is CASSERGRGSYEQYV.

This clonotype was counted many times. The chain is built from TRBV29-1 and TRBJ2-7, with D tentatively TRBD2 (5 bases). Germline CDR1 and CDR2: SQVTM and ANQGSEA. This CDR3 is 14 amino acids long. Trimming removed 3 bases at V and 2 bases at J, with 14 bases between. CDR3 residues: CSVDSGYPTYEQYF. The CDR3 region has the DNA TGCAGCGTTGATTCGGGGTATCCCACCTACGAGCAGTACTTC.

The table lists this clonotype with many counts. This chain links TRBV4-3 with TRBJ1-1; a possible D gene is TRBD1 (5 bases). Germline CDR1 and CDR2: LGHNA and YSLEER. V lost 1 base, J lost 0 bases, and 21 bases lay in between. This CDR3 is built from 19 residues. CDR3 sequence: CASSQVWVGEAIMNTEAFF. The CDR3 DNA sequence: TGCGCCAGCAGCCAAGTATGGGTGGGGGAGGCGATAATGAACACTGAAGCTTTCTTT.

There are a few counts of this clonotype. The V gene is TRBV5-6, the J gene TRBJ2-1; D is possibly TRBD1 (5 bases). V dropped 2 bases and J dropped 4 bases, with 10 bases sitting between them. From germline, CDR1 is SGHDT and CDR2 YYEEEE. This CDR3 has 14 residues. Here the CDR3 reads CASSFDAGYNEQFF. The DNA for the CDR3 is TGTGCCAGCAGCTTCGATGCAGGGTACAATGAGCAGTTCTTC.

This clonotype was observed a handful of times. The chain joins TRBV5-1 to TRBJ2-5, with 16 bases identical to TRBD2. The CDR3 is made up of 18 amino acids. Germline-derived CDR1 and CDR2 are SGHRS and YFSETQ. The V gene end was trimmed by 4 bases and the J gene end by 4 bases; junction bases not matched to a gene: 10. The CDR3 DNA sequence: TGCGCCAGCAGCCCGGGACTAGCGGGGGGGCTGATTGGAGAGACCCAGTACTTC. This gives the protein CASSPGLAGGLIGETQYF.